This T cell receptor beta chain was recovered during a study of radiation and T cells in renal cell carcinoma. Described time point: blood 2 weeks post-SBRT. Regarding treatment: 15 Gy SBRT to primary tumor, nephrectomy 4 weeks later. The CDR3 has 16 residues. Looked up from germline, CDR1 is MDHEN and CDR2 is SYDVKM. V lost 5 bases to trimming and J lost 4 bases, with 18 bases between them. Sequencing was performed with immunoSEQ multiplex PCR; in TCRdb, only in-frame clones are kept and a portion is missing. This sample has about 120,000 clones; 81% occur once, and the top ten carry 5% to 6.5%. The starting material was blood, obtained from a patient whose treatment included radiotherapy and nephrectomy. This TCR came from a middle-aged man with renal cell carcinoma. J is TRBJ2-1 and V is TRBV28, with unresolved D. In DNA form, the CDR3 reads TGTGCCAGCAGTACCGAGGCCTTCGCCAAATACAATGAGCAGTTCTTC. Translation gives CASSTEAFAKYNEQFF. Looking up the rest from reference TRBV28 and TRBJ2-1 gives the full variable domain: DVKVTQSSRYLVKRTGEKVFLECVQDMDHENMFWYRQDPGLGLRLIYFSYDVKMKEKGDIPEGYSVSREKKERFSLILESASTNQTSMYLCASSTEAFAKYNEQFFGPGTRLTVL.